This T cell receptor (beta chain) derives from a study of cytomegalovirus exposure and HLA in healthy donors. As for the study in general: A prior analysis found roughly 110 million unique TCR beta sequences from around 200 million T cells. Points from the study as a whole: According to reports, the classifier identified cytomegalovirus status with high specificity and sensitivity. A later analysis associated 16,951 TCR beta sequences with HLA alleles at a 0.05 false discovery rate.

13 Jbeta primers and 60 Vbeta primers were used for the PCR. Sequencing used immunoSEQ multiplex PCR; TCRdb keeps in-frame clones, though not all of them. This table holds about 160,000 clones, approximately 80% found once. As concerns this clone: Its target is not known.

Germline V gene sequence: CDR1 SNHLY, CDR2 FYNNEI. V lost 8 bases and J 3 bases, leaving 16 bases between the germline ends. There are 14 residues in the CDR3. The origin of this receptor is a man in his fifties in good health and CMV-seropositive. This chain connects TRBV2 to TRBJ1-1; D is unclear. Sequenced input: PBMCs. In nucleotides, the CDR3 is TGTGCCAGCGGCCATTTGGACGGGGACACTGAAGCTTTCTTT. Protein sequence: CASGHLDGDTEAFF.